This TCR beta chain was found in a study of blood T cell repertoires in COVID-19. Turning to the study itself: Acute and convalescent COVID-19 specimens originated in the United States, Italy and Spain. PBMCs, B-cell-depleted T cells, or T cells were the source of the cDNA or gDNA that made up the material.

How the authors handled the data: How many nucleated cells were present was estimated from reference gene primer amplification. Using immunoSEQ multiplex PCR, the repertoire was profiled, and TCRdb retains in-frame clones only, with some absent. That table supplies the V and J calls and clone size; D and trimming were determined from the DNA. The table has 60,000 to 65,000 clones, approximately 80% seen once. The CDR3 has 17 residues. Germline loops: CDR1 SGHVS, CDR2 FQNEAQ. V was clipped by 2 bases and J by 3 bases, with 19 bases between them. The sequence derives from a human donor in a cohort sampled during active COVID-19. The specimen sequenced was peripheral blood. The gene calls are TRBV7-8 and TRBJ2-5; D possibly corresponds to TRBD2 (6 bases). The CDR3 is CASSLWFGGEVEETQYF. The CDR3 bases are TGTGCCAGCAGCTTATGGTTTGGAGGGGAAGTGGAAGAGACCCAGTACTTC.